A single sample is the source of the 22 T cell receptor beta chains below, sequenced in a study of shared clonotypes between healthy human individuals. Profiling relied on immunoSEQ multiplex PCR, and the TCRdb table lists in-frame clones only, not all of them. The sample contains about 2.4 million clones, more than 80% of which appear only once. The sequencing input was naive CD4+ T cells sorted from blood. Subset reported: CD45RA+ positively selected. Source of these receptors: a man aged 18 to 29 in good health.

The V and J genes are TRBV2 and TRBJ1-1; 7 nucleotides line up with TRBD1. CDR3 length equals 13 residues. Germline trimming cut 3 bases from V and 6 bases from J; bases unmatched to any gene: 4. CDR1 SNHLY and CDR2 FYNNEI come from the germline V gene. Here the CDR3 DNA reads TGTGCCAGCAGTGAGACAGGGAGGTCTGAAGCTTTCTTT. Amino acid sequence: CASSETGRSEAFF.

The rearrangement uses TRBV6-1 and TRBJ1-2; 11 nucleotides match TRBD1. V lost 4 bases to trimming and J lost 8 bases; unmatched junction nucleotides: 6. Per the germline V gene, CDR1 is MNHNS and CDR2 is SASEGT. This CDR3 comprises 14 residues. The CDR3 is CASSVDRGRRGYTF. The CDR3 DNA follows: TGTGCCAGCAGTGTGGACAGGGGGCGGAGGGGCTACACCTTC.

A remark on this clone: The same CDR3 also results from other DNA sequences found in this sample. The chain joins TRBV4-1 to TRBJ2-5; D may be TRBD1 or TRBD2 (5 bases each). V lost 3 bases and J lost 5, with 10 bases in between. CDR1 and CDR2 from the germline V gene are MGHRA and YSYEKL. The CDR3 consists of 13 residues. The CDR3, as DNA: TGCGCCAGCAGCCAGCAGGGAGTGGAGACCCAGTACTTC. Translating gives CASSQQGVETQYF.

The J gene is TRBJ1-5, the V gene TRBV6-6, with unresolved D. Deletions cut 6 bases from V and 5 bases from J, with 14 bases between. The CDR3 is 14 residues long. Germline CDR1 is MNHNY and CDR2 is SVGAGI (reference sequence). DNA of the CDR3: TGTGCCAGCAGCTTGGGAGGAGTGTATCAGCCCCAGCATTTT. Protein: CASSLGGVYQPQHF.

This clone was recorded a few times. The chain has TRBV6-6 and TRBJ2-7; D gene ambiguous. The V gene's germline CDR1 is MNHNY and CDR2 SVGAGI (reference sequence). The CDR3 extends over 12 amino acids. V was clipped by 6 bases and J by 4 bases, with 10 bases between them. CDR3 nucleotides: TGTGCCAGCAGCCAAGCTAGGTACGAGCAGTACTTC. Amino acid sequence: CASSQARYEQYF.

DNA of the CDR3: TGTGCCAGTAGTACCGGACAGGGCGGTTCACCCCTCCACTTT. Translated: CASSTGQGGSPLHF. The chain combines TRBV19 with TRBJ1-6, with 8 nucleotides matching TRBD1. Looked up from germline, CDR1 is LNHDA and CDR2 is SQIVND (reference sequence). After removal of 4 bases from V and 9 bases from J, the junction contained 5 bases not matched to a gene. The CDR3 has 14 residues.

The chain is built from TRBV30 and TRBJ1-2; maybe TRBD1 (5 bases). CDR1 GTSNPN and CDR2 SVGIG come from the germline V gene (reference sequence). The V end lost 5 bases, the J end lost 6 bases, and 16 bases lay between the germline ends. The CDR3 is 13 residues long. The CDR3 DNA reads TGTGCCTGGGGCCGCGAAACGGGGGATGGCTACACCTTC. It translates to CAWGRETGDGYTF.

This clone has only one observation. The rearrangement uses TRBV5-6 and TRBJ2-5; perhaps TRBD2 as D (5 bases). V was trimmed by 1 base and J by 2 bases, leaving 15 bases between them. CDR1 and CDR2 (germline): SGHDT, YYEEEE. CDR3 length: 16 residues. The CDR3: CASSLPGFSGQETQYF. The DNA of the CDR3 is TGTGCCAGCAGCTTGCCGGGGTTTTCAGGACAAGAGACCCAGTACTTC.

DNA for the CDR3: TGCGCCAGCAGCCCCAGGGGTTTTGATGGAAACACCATATATTTT. Its protein is CASSPRGFDGNTIYF. V and J are TRBV4-1 and TRBJ1-3; the D gene is possibly TRBD1 (6 bases). The CDR3 covers 15 residues. V dropped 4 bases and J dropped 3 bases, with 13 bases sitting between them. Germline V gene lookup returns CDR1 MGHRA and CDR2 YSYEKL.

The chain carries TRBV6-5 and TRBJ2-2; D ambiguous. V shed 3 bases and J shed 7 bases, with 12 bases lying between them. This CDR3 has 14 residues. CDR1 is MNHEY and CDR2 is SVGAGI in the germline V gene. The CDR3 region is CASSYVSGGGELFF. CDR3 nucleotide sequence: TGTGCCAGCAGTTATGTTTCGGGCGGCGGGGAGCTGTTTTTT.

The chain carries TRBV18 and TRBJ2-7, with D possibly matching TRBD1 (6 bases). Germline loops: CDR1 KGHSH, CDR2 LQKENI. Trimming left V 8 bases short and J 3 bases short, with 17 bases between. This CDR3 contains 14 residues. For the CDR3, the DNA is TGTGCCAGCGCAGCAGGGGTACCGGGCTACGAGCAGTACTTC. Translation gives CASAAGVPGYEQYF.

The chain uses TRBV6-1 and TRBJ1-5; D is unresolved. Germline V lookup: CDR1 MNHNS, CDR2 SASEGT. The CDR3 extends over 20 amino acids. The V gene lost 3 bases and the J gene lost 0 bases, with 24 bases spanning the gap. CDR3 DNA: TGTGCCAGCAGTGAGGGCATTTCAGAGATGCACTTATATAGCAATCAGCCCCAGCATTTT. This translates into CASSEGISEMHLYSNQPQHF.

The chain links TRBV4-1 to TRBJ2-1; TRBD1 might be the D (6 bases). Between the trimmed V and J ends, which lost 0 bases and 1 base, there was a span of 10 bases. CDR3 size: 16 residues. CDR1 MGHRA and CDR2 YSYEKL come from the germline V gene. In DNA, the CDR3 is TGCGCCAGCAGCCAAGATGGAGGACAGTCCTACAATGAGCAGTTCTTC. Its translation is CASSQDGGQSYNEQFF.

The chain combines TRBV2 with TRBJ2-1, with 7 nucleotides matching TRBD1. CDR1 SNHLY and CDR2 FYNNEI come from the germline V gene. J was trimmed by 3 bases and V by 11 bases; bases with no gene match: 10. The CDR3 is 14 residues long. The CDR3 loop reads CAGSDRVFYNEQFF. The CDR3 nucleotides are TGTGCCGGATCAGACAGGGTCTTCTACAATGAGCAGTTCTTC. Complete variable domain (other parts from reference TRBV2 and TRBJ2-1): EPEVTQTPSHQVTQMGQEVILRCVPISNHLYFYWYRQILGQKVEFLVSFYNNEISEKSEIFDDQFSVERPDGSNFTLKIRSTKLEDSAMYFCAGSDRVFYNEQFFGPGTRLTVL.

V is TRBV6-1 and J is TRBJ1-3, with a weak D call TRBD1 (6 bases). V lost 8 bases, J lost 1 base, and 15 bases lay in between. The CDR3 has 15 residues. Looked up from germline, CDR1 is MNHNS and CDR2 is SASEGT. This chain's CDR3 is CASWERGASGNTIYF. CDR3 DNA: TGTGCCAGCTGGGAAAGGGGGGCATCTGGAAACACCATATATTTT.

The rearrangement joins TRBV20-1 to TRBJ1-6; D remains ambiguous. CDR3 length: 10 amino acids. Germline loops: CDR1 DFQATT, CDR2 SNEGSKA (reference sequence). The CDR3 loop reads CSALTPPLHF. The CDR3 nucleotides are TGCAGCGCCCTCACGCCACCCCTCCACTTT.

J is TRBJ2-3 and V is TRBV10-3, with 8 nucleotides matching TRBD1. V was pared by 0 bases and J by 11 bases, with 7 bases of the junction left unmatched. There are 14 residues in the CDR3. Germline V CDR1 and CDR2: ENHRY, SYGVKD. The CDR3 region is CAISESEVGQVQYF. The CDR3 DNA follows: TGTGCCATCAGTGAGTCAGAGGTGGGACAGGTGCAGTATTTT.

The chain recombines TRBV4-1 with TRBJ2-7; a weak D match, TRBD2 (5 bases). The CDR3 sequence is 15 residues long. V lost 1 base and J lost 2, with 12 bases in between. Per the germline V gene, CDR1 is MGHRA and CDR2 is YSYEKL. In nucleotides, the CDR3 is TGCGCCAGCAGCCAAGGAGAAAGCGGCCCCTACGAGCAGTACTTC. Encoded protein: CASSQGESGPYEQYF.

This clone was seen only once. This sample includes further DNA sequences coding for the same CDR3. The chain couples TRBV2 to TRBJ1-6, with D maybe TRBD1 (5 bases). This CDR3 spans 13 amino acids. Germline V lookup: CDR1 SNHLY, CDR2 FYNNEI. Trimming pared 1 base from V and 10 bases from J, leaving 8 bases between. The CDR3 region has the DNA TGTGCCAGCAGTGAAGTTGGGGGGTCACCCCTCCACTTT. This encodes CASSEVGGSPLHF.

V gene TRBV5-1 combines with J gene TRBJ2-7; D uncertain. Per germline, CDR1 SGHRS and CDR2 YFSETQ. Deletions cut 0 bases from V and 2 bases from J, with 12 bases between. The CDR3 runs to 15 residues. This CDR3 reads CASSLGDGGTYEQYF. DNA for the CDR3: TGCGCCAGCAGCTTGGGTGACGGCGGCACCTACGAGCAGTACTTC. Full variable domain (rest looked up from reference TRBV5-1 and TRBJ2-7): KAGVTQTPRYLIKTRGQQVTLSCSPISGHRSVSWYQQTPGQGLQFLFEYFSETQRNKGNFPGRFSGRQFSNSRSEMNVSTLELGDSALYLCASSLGDGGTYEQYFGPGTRLTVT.

The V call is TRBV7-9, the J call TRBJ2-3; D may correspond to TRBD1 or TRBD2 (7 bases each). The CDR3 has 16 amino acids. Per the germline V gene, CDR1 is SEHNR and CDR2 is FQNEAQ (reference sequence). Trimming took 6 bases from V and 6 from J, leaving 22 bases between them. In DNA form, the CDR3 reads TGTGCCAGCAGAGACAGGGAGGGAGACTCAGGGGATACGCAGTATTTT. Residues: CASRDREGDSGDTQYF.

The count of this clone is one. This specimen includes other DNA sequences encoding the same CDR3. V and J are TRBV5-1 and TRBJ1-6; no clear D. The CDR3 has 14 amino acids. V was clipped by 0 bases and J by 10 bases, with 11 bases between them. CDR1 and CDR2 (germline): SGHRS, YFSETQ. Here the CDR3 DNA reads TGCGCCAGCAGCTTGGGACGGCAGAACTCACCCCTCCACTTT. The encoded protein is CASSLGRQNSPLHF.